The 2 T cell receptor beta chains below come from one sample, sequenced in a study of blood T cells in healthy people across ages. Primed by a sample-barcoded 5' primer and a J-beta primer mix, a second PCR proceeded for roughly 6 to 12 cycles. TCRdb reprocessed the 5' RACE reads with MiXCR, giving one entry per CDR3 protein. The sample contains 780,000 or so distinct CDR3 sequences, more than 50% of which appear only once. The sequencing sample was made of blood. The receptors originated from a man in his forties in good health.

The rearrangement uses TRBV20-1 and TRBJ2-1, with unresolved D. The V and J ends lost 5 bases and 0 bases respectively, with 14 bases between them. CDR1 DFQATT and CDR2 SNEGSKA come from the germline V gene (reference sequence). The CDR3 contains 15 residues. CDR3 sequence reads: CSALGSTYSYNEQFF. CDR3 coding DNA: TGCAGTGCTTTGGGTTCAACTTACTCCTACAATGAGCAGTTCTTC.

V gene TRBV20-1 combines with J gene TRBJ2-1; the D gene is possibly TRBD2 (6 bases). The germline V gene encodes CDR1 DFQATT and CDR2 SNEGSKA (reference sequence). V was pared by 5 bases and J by 3 bases, with 20 bases between. The CDR3 is 16 residues long. DNA of the CDR3: TGCAGTGCTCACACTCCGGGGCTAGCGAACTACAATGAGCAGTTCTTC. This translates into CSAHTPGLANYNEQFF.